The clone carrying this T cell receptor beta chain has ten or more counts. This specimen comes from a study of T cells after yellow fever vaccination. The V end lost 6 bases, the J end lost 2 bases, and 14 bases lay between the germline ends. The CDR3 sequence is 15 residues long. TCRdb re-analysed the 5' RACE reads in MiXCR, keeping a single row per CDR3 protein. This table has some 550,000 distinct CDR3 sequences, around 21% appearing once. The sample was PBMCs, taken 15 days after the yellow fever booster vaccination. The TCR sequence derives from a man in his thirties or forties who received the YFV17D yellow fever vaccine. V gene TRBV12-3 or TRBV12-4 combines with J gene TRBJ2-4; D could derive from TRBD1 or TRBD2 (5 bases each). The CDR3 loop reads CASSLIGTPKNIQYF. Here the CDR3 DNA reads TGTGCCAGCAGCTTAATCGGGACCCCCAAAAACATTCAGTACTTC.